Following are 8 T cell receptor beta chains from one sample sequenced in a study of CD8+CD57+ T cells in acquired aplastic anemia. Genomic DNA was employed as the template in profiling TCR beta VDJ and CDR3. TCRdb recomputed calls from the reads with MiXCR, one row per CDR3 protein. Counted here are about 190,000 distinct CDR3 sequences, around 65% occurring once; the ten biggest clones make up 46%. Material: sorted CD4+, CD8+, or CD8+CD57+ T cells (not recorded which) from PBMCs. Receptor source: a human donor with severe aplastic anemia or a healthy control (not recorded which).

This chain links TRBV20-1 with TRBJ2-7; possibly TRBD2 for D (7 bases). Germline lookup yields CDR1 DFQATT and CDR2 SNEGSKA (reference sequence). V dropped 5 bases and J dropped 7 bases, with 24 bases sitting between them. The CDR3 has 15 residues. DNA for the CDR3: TGCAGTGCTCTCCAACAGCGGGACACTTTGGGAGAGCAGTACTTC. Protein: CSALQQRDTLGEQYF.

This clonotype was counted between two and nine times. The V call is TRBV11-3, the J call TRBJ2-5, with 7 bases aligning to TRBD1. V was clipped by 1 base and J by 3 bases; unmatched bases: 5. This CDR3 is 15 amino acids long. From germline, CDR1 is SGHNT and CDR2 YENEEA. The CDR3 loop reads CASSLAWDRKETQYF. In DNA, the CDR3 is TGTGCCAGCAGCTTAGCGTGGGACAGAAAAGAGACCCAGTACTTC.

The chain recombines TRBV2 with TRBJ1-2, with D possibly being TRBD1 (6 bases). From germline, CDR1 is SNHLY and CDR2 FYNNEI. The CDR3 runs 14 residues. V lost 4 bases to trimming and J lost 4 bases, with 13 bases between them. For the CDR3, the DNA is TGTGCCAGCAGTGTCAGGGGAGGCGGCTATGGCTACACCTTC. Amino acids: CASSVRGGGYGYTF.

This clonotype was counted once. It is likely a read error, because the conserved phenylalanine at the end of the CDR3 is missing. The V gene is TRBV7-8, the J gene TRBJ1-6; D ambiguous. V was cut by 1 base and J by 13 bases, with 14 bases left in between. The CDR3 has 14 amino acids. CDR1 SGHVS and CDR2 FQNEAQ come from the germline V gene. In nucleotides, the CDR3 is TGTGCCAGCAGCTTAGATGGGAGGGCCGATCCCCTCCACTCT. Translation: CASSLDGRADPLHS.

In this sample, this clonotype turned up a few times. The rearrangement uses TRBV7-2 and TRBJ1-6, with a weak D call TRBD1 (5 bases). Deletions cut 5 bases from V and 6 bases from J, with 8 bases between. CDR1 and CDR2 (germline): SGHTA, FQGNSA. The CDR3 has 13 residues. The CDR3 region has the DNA TGTGCCAGCAGCGCCGACAGTAATTCACCCCTCCACTTT. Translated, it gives CASSADSNSPLHF.

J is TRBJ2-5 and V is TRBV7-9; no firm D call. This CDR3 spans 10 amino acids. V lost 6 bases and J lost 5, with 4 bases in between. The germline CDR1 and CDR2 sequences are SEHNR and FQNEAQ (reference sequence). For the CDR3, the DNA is TGTGCCAGCAGGGACGAGACCCAGTACTTC. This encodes CASRDETQYF.

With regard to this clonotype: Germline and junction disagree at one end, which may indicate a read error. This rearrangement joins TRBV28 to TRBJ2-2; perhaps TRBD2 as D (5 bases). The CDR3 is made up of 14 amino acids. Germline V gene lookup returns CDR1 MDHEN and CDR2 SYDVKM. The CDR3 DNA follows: TGTGCCAGCAGGTTAACGGGGAACGCCGGGGAGCTGTTTTTT. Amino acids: CASRLTGNAGELFF.

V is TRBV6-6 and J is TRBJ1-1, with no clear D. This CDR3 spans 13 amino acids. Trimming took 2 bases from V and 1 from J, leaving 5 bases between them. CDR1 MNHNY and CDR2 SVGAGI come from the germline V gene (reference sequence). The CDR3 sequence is CASSYDRNTEAFF. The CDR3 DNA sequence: TGTGCCAGCAGTTACGATCGGAACACTGAAGCTTTCTTT.